The next 22 T cell receptor beta chains were all read from a single sample in a study of blood T cell repertoires in COVID-19. This table comes from immunoSEQ multiplex PCR, and its TCRdb copy is limited to in-frame clones, with some not included. The sample shows tens of thousands of clones, roughly nine tenths of them seen only once. Sample: peripheral blood. These receptors originate from a man between 65 and 80 years old with active or convalescent COVID-19.

The chain recombines TRBV3-1 (or the pseudogene TRBV3-2) with TRBJ1-6; D ambiguous. This CDR3 region has 14 residues. With 1 base removed from V and 9 bases from J, the gap between germline ends came to 10 bases. Germline V lookup: CDR1 LGHDT, CDR2 YNNKEL (reference sequence). This chain's CDR3 is CASSQANSRSPLHF. The DNA of the CDR3 is TGTGCCAGCAGCCAAGCCAACAGCCGTTCACCCCTCCACTTT.

This clone came up once. J is TRBJ1-1 and V is TRBV29-1; TRBD1 aligns across 9 bases. Trimming cost V 7 bases and J 3 bases; bases outside gene matches: 6. CDR1 is SQVTM and CDR2 is ANQGSEA in the germline V gene. The CDR3 is 13 amino acids. CDR3 DNA sequence: TGCAGCGCTGAGCGGACAGGGGACACTGAAGCTTTCTTT. Its translation: CSAERTGDTEAFF.

The chain has TRBV6-5 and TRBJ1-1, with D possibly being TRBD1 (6 bases). The germline V and J ends were trimmed by 10 bases and 0 bases, with 12 bases remaining between them. Germline CDR1 reads MNHEY; CDR2 reads SVGAGI. The CDR3 loop spans 13 amino acids. Written as DNA, the CDR3 is TGTGCCAACCAACAGGGTCTGAACACTGAAGCTTTCTTT. Its translation is CANQQGLNTEAFF.

CDR3 bases: TGTGCCAGCAGTTATTCGACCGGGGAGCTGTTTTTT. Its translation: CASSYSTGELFF. The J gene is TRBJ2-2, the V gene TRBV12-3 or TRBV12-4, with no clear D. CDR3 length equals 12 residues. V dropped 4 bases and J dropped 5 bases, with 5 bases sitting between them.

The chain combines TRBV10-1 with TRBJ2-1; 11 nucleotides agree with TRBD1. With V trimmed by 8 bases and J by 8 bases, 5 bases remained unmatched. The CDR3 extends over 13 amino acids. Germline CDR1 reads WNHNN; CDR2 reads SYGVQD (reference sequence). CDR3 nucleotides: TGCGCCAGCGGACAGGGGGCCAGGGATGAGCAGTTCTTC. This codes for CASGQGARDEQFF.

The chain carries TRBV15 and TRBJ1-5; no clear D gene. The V and J ends lost 9 bases and 1 base respectively, with 10 bases between them. This CDR3 comprises 13 residues. Germline V gene lookup returns CDR1 LNHNV and CDR2 YYDKDF (reference sequence). This CDR3 reads CATEAESNQPQHF. CDR3 nucleotide sequence: TGTGCCACAGAGGCCGAAAGCAATCAGCCCCAGCATTTT.

The V and J genes are TRBV27 and TRBJ1-1, with TRBD1 matching 7 bases. Germline loops: CDR1 MNHEY, CDR2 SMNVEV (reference sequence). V shed 2 bases and J 7 bases; nucleotides not matched to a gene: 7. The CDR3 has 14 amino acids. This CDR3 is CASSLRHRGGEAFF. In nucleotides, the CDR3 is TGTGCCAGCAGTTTACGTCACAGGGGTGGTGAAGCTTTCTTT.

This clone has more than one count but fewer than ten. The rearrangement links TRBV5-1 to TRBJ1-3; 9 nucleotides match TRBD1. Germline values: CDR1 SGHRS, CDR2 YFSETQ. The CDR3 contains 15 residues. V was pared by 4 bases and J by 2 bases, with 4 bases of the junction left unmatched. CDR3 in DNA: TGCGCCAGCAGCCGGGACAGGGAGACTGGAAACACCATATATTTT. Translated: CASSRDRETGNTIYF.

The genes are TRBV19 and TRBJ2-7; a weak D match, TRBD2 (6 bases). V lost 4 bases and J 1 base, leaving 14 bases between the germline ends. The germline V gene encodes CDR1 LNHDA and CDR2 SQIVND (reference sequence). This CDR3 region has 15 residues. The CDR3 loop reads CASSTAGGSSYEQYF. DNA of the CDR3: TGTGCCAGTAGTACAGCTGGAGGGTCTTCCTACGAGCAGTACTTC.

Relative to its sample, this clone is large. The chain has TRBV9 and TRBJ2-1, with TRBD2 matching over 7 bases. With V trimmed by 4 bases and J by 10 bases, 8 bases remained unmatched. The germline V gene encodes CDR1 SGDLS and CDR2 YYNGEE. The CDR3 has 13 residues. CDR3 sequence: CASSPTSLAEQFF. CDR3 DNA sequence: TGTGCCAGCAGCCCAACCTCACTAGCGGAGCAGTTCTTC.

The chain couples TRBV6-2 or TRBV6-3 to TRBJ2-7, with TRBD2 identical over 11 bases. The CDR3 sequence is 16 residues long. Unmatched junction bases numbered 8, after V lost 5 bases and J lost 2 bases. Germline V lookup: CDR1 MNHEY, CDR2 SVGEGT. CDR3 DNA: TGTGCCAGCAGTGAGGGGACTAGCGGAACCACCTACGAGCAGTACGTC. This codes for CASSEGTSGTTYEQYV.

This chain uses TRBV19 with TRBJ2-3; TRBD2 matches at 14 bases. Germline V gives CDR1 LNHDA, CDR2 SQIVND (reference sequence). The CDR3 totals 18 residues. V shed 1 base and J 3 bases; nucleotides not matched to a gene: 6. CDR3 region: CASSIAGLAGEGTDTQYF. The DNA for the CDR3 is TGTGCCAGTAGTATAGCGGGACTAGCGGGAGAGGGAACAGATACGCAGTATTTT. The whole variable domain, filled in from reference TRBV19 and TRBJ2-3, reads DGGITQSPKYLFRKEGQNVTLSCEQNLNHDAMYWYRQDPGQGLRLIYYSQIVNDFQKGDIAEGYSVSREKKESFPLTVTSAQKNPTAFYLCASSIAGLAGEGTDTQYFGPGTRLTVL.

J is TRBJ1-2 and V is TRBV6-5; D is perhaps TRBD1 (6 bases). This CDR3 contains 13 residues. The V end lost 7 bases, the J end lost 2 bases, and 11 bases lay between the germline ends. From germline, CDR1 is MNHEY and CDR2 SVGAGI. Here the CDR3 reads CASTLDRNYGYTF. CDR3 coding DNA: TGTGCCAGCACCCTGGACAGAAACTATGGCTACACCTTC.

This sequence joins TRBV12-3 or TRBV12-4 and TRBJ2-7; no clear D. V was cut by 6 bases and J by 2 bases, with 11 bases left in between. The CDR3 extends over 13 amino acids. The CDR3 loop reads CASSRTAAYEQYV. The CDR3 bases are TGTGCCAGCAGCCGAACAGCTGCCTACGAGCAGTACGTC.

This rearrangement joins TRBV4-3 to TRBJ2-1, with 10 bases matching TRBD2. CDR3 length: 16 amino acids. Per the germline V gene, CDR1 is LGHNA and CDR2 is YSLEER. Unmatched junction bases numbered 6, after V lost 0 bases and J lost 7 bases. The CDR3 sequence: CASSQDVPSGGNEQFF. Written as DNA, the CDR3 is TGCGCCAGCAGCCAAGACGTACCTAGCGGGGGAAATGAGCAGTTCTTC.

The chain uses TRBV3-1 (or the pseudogene TRBV3-2) and TRBJ2-1; no firm D call. The germline V and J ends were trimmed by 3 bases and 4 bases, with 7 bases remaining between them. CDR1 LGHDT and CDR2 YNNKEL come from the germline V gene (reference sequence). CDR3 length equals 13 residues. The CDR3: CASSQNSYNEQFF. The CDR3 DNA reads TGTGCCAGCAGCCAGAACAGTTACAATGAGCAGTTCTTC.

The chain uses TRBV20-1 and TRBJ2-1; 15 bases are a match to TRBD2. The V gene end was trimmed by 3 bases and the J gene end by 9 bases; junction bases not matched to a gene: 9. The CDR3 runs 16 residues. Germline-derived CDR1 and CDR2 are DFQATT and SNEGSKA (reference sequence). The CDR3 region is CSASGWTSGRAGEQFF. The CDR3 nucleotides read TGCAGTGCTAGTGGCTGGACTAGCGGGAGGGCCGGTGAGCAGTTCTTC.

The chain combines TRBV5-4 with TRBJ1-2; tentatively, D is TRBD1 (6 bases). Germline V gene lookup returns CDR1 SGHNT and CDR2 YYREEE (reference sequence). V lost 2 bases to trimming and J lost 8 bases, with 22 bases between them. This CDR3 region has 16 residues. CDR3 residues: CASSFPLLTGSGGYTF. The CDR3 region has the DNA TGTGCCAGCAGCTTCCCACTCCTGACAGGCTCGGGAGGCTACACCTTC.

The chain joins TRBV6-2 or TRBV6-3 to TRBJ2-1; D perhaps matches TRBD2 (7 bases). From germline, CDR1 is MNHEY and CDR2 SVGEGT. The CDR3 covers 15 residues. V was shortened by 0 bases and J by 10 bases, with 16 bases between the two germline ends. CDR3 bases: TGTGCCAGCAGTTACTCGGGGGGGGCCCTGGAGGAGCAGTTCTTC. Amino acid sequence: CASSYSGGALEEQFF.

The chain has TRBV3-1 (or the pseudogene TRBV3-2) and TRBJ2-2; 8 nucleotides agree with TRBD2. This CDR3 is built from 14 residues. With V trimmed by 1 base and J by 7 bases, 2 bases remained unmatched. Looked up from germline, CDR1 is LGHDT and CDR2 is YNNKEL (reference sequence). DNA of the CDR3: TGTGCCAGCAGCCAAGCTCGGGGGGGCGGGGAGCTGTTTTTT. This gives the protein CASSQARGGGELFF.

The chain joins TRBV5-8 to TRBJ1-4; D remains unclear. Trimming removed 3 bases at V and 5 bases at J, with 14 bases between. The CDR3 spans 15 residues. The V gene's germline CDR1 is SGHTS and CDR2 YDEGEE. CDR3 protein: CASSWKTGVNEKLFF. The CDR3 region has the DNA TGTGCCAGCAGCTGGAAGACCGGAGTAAATGAAAAACTGTTTTTT.

The V gene is TRBV3-1 (or the pseudogene TRBV3-2), the J gene TRBJ2-6; a weak D match, TRBD2 (6 bases). This CDR3 contains 18 residues. The V end was cut by 4 bases, the J end by 0 bases, with 16 bases between. The germline V gene encodes CDR1 LGHDT and CDR2 YNNKEL (reference sequence). The CDR3, as DNA: TGTGCCAGCAGCCGGGAAGGAGGGTCACGCTCTGGGGCCAACGTCCTGACTTTC. It yields the protein CASSREGGSRSGANVLTF.